This T cell receptor (beta chain) was profiled in a study of beta chain features in type 1 diabetes. Study information: Across the samples, roughly 98,000,000 sorted cells were examined in total. General study results and limits: For type 1 diabetes patients, VDJ junctions showed fewer insertions and more deletions. For Type 1 diabetes patients, all four CD4+ subsets carried TCRB CDR3s that were moderately but significantly shorter. The study left unresolved whether HLA type influences TCRB rearrangement. A greater similarity of naive, central memory and Treg TCRB repertoires was seen among patients than among healthy donors.

The authors reverse transcribed all of the isolated RNA, so sequencing captured expressed TCRB transcripts. Data came from immunoSEQ multiplex PCR; TCRdb stores just in-frame clones and leaves some out. The sample holds 95,000 to 150,000 clones, less than 20% seen once. CDR1 and CDR2 from the germline V gene are SGHRS and YFSETQ. The CDR3 length is 17 residues. V was pared by 0 bases and J by 3 bases, with 17 bases between. In this sample, this clone turned up a few times. The antigen remains unidentified. This chain uses TRBV5-1 with TRBJ2-3; D perhaps matches TRBD2 (5 bases). The sequencing sample was made of central memory CD4+ T cells from blood. This clonotype originated in a man under 40 with type 1 diabetes. For the CDR3, the DNA is TGCGCCAGCAGCTTGGAGGATAGCGTGGTCGGGACAGATACGCAGTATTTT. The encoded protein is CASSLEDSVVGTDTQYF.